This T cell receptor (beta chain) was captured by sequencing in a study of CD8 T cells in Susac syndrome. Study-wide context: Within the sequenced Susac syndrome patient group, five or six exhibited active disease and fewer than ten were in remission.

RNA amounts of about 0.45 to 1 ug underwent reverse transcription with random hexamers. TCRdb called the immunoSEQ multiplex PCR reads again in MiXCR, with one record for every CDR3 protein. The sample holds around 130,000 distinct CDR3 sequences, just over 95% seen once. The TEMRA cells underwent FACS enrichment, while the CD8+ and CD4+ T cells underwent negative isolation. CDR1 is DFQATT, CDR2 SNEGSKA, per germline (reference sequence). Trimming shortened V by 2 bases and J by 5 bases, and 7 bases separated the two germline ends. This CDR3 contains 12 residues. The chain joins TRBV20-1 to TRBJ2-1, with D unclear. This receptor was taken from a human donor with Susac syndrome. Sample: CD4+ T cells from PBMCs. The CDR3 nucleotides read TGCAGTGCTAGATCGCCTAACAATGAGCAGTTCTTC. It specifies CSARSPNNEQFF.